This passage covers 15 T cell receptor beta chains from one sample sequenced in a study of T cells in localized non-small cell lung cancer. The table came from immunoSEQ multiplex PCR; TCRdb's copy has only in-frame clones and leaves some out. This sample yields approximately 57,000 clones, of which roughly 88% are seen a single time; approximately 5.2% belongs to the top ten. Here the sequenced sample was peripheral blood, taken before any cancer treatment. Receptor source: a woman aged 40-69 years with stage I lung adenocarcinoma.

The rearrangement links TRBV10-3 to TRBJ1-1; D unclear. CDR3 length: 16 amino acids. Germline CDR1 reads ENHRY; CDR2 reads SYGVKD. Trimming removed 4 bases at V and 0 bases at J, with 15 bases between. CDR3 nucleotide sequence: TGTGCCATCAGTGGAGACACTCGTCGCCTGAACACTGAAGCTTTCTTT. Its translation is CAISGDTRRLNTEAFF.

This chain connects TRBV30 to TRBJ1-4; unclear D gene. The CDR3 is made up of 12 amino acids. Germline V gene sequence: CDR1 GTSNPN, CDR2 SVGIG (reference sequence). The V and J ends lost 5 bases and 5 bases respectively, with 9 bases between them. This chain's CDR3 is CAWGRPNEKLFF. The CDR3 DNA reads TGTGCCTGGGGACGGCCAAATGAAAAACTGTTTTTT.

This chain links TRBV5-1 with TRBJ1-5, with a tentative D call TRBD1 (6 bases). Germline V gene data show CDR1 as SGHRS and CDR2 as YFSETQ. V was cut by 4 bases and J by 4 bases, with 12 bases left in between. The CDR3 runs 14 residues. Here the CDR3 reads CASSLDTGNQPQHF. The CDR3 nucleotides read TGCGCCAGCAGCCTAGACACAGGGAATCAGCCCCAGCATTTT. Together with reference TRBV5-1 and TRBJ1-5, the CDR3 gives the full variable domain: KAGVTQTPRYLIKTRGQQVTLSCSPISGHRSVSWYQQTPGQGLQFLFEYFSETQRNKGNFPGRFSGRQFSNSRSEMNVSTLELGDSALYLCASSLDTGNQPQHFGDGTRLSIL.

The chain recombines TRBV30 with TRBJ2-3, with D tentatively TRBD1 (5 bases). The germline gives CDR1 GTSNPN, CDR2 SVGIG (reference sequence). The CDR3 length is 14 residues. The V end lost 3 bases, the J end lost 0 bases, and 10 bases lay between the germline ends. The DNA for the CDR3 is TGTGCCTGGAGGACAGATTCTAGCACAGATACGCAGTATTTT. Its protein is CAWRTDSSTDTQYF. Complete variable domain (other parts from reference TRBV30 and TRBJ2-3): SQTIHQWPATLVQPVGSPLSLECTVEGTSNPNLYWYRQAAGRGLQLLFYSVGIGQISSEVPQNLSASRPQDRQFILSSKKLLLSDSGFYLCAWRTDSSTDTQYFGPGTRLTVL.

The CDR3 sequence: CASSLRDGGSPLHF. The CDR3 DNA reads as TGCGCCAGCAGCTTGAGGGACGGCGGATCACCCCTCCACTTT. The chain uses TRBV5-1 and TRBJ1-6, with D possibly matching TRBD1 (5 bases). The length of the CDR3 is 14 residues. Trimming cost V 1 base and J 10 bases, with 12 bases left between them. Germline V CDR1 and CDR2: SGHRS, YFSETQ.

This clone was observed a handful of times. J is TRBJ1-6 and V is TRBV9; TRBD1 matches at 10 bases. V shed 3 bases, J shed 10 bases, and the junction held 10 bases outside the gene matches. This CDR3 contains 16 residues. CDR1 and CDR2 (germline): SGDLS, YYNGEE. CDR3 coding DNA: TGTGCCAGCAGCGGGGACCGGGACAGGGGTAGGTCACCCCTCCACTTT. Translating gives CASSGDRDRGRSPLHF.

The CDR3 loop is CASKGGGLNNVLTF. CDR3 DNA sequence: TGTGCCAGCAAGGGAGGCGGGTTGAACAACGTCCTGACTTTC. The V call is TRBV28, the J call TRBJ2-6; weak D call: TRBD2 (6 bases). V dropped 7 bases and J dropped 9 bases, with 16 bases sitting between them. Germline V gene lookup returns CDR1 MDHEN and CDR2 SYDVKM. The CDR3 is 14 amino acids.

The rearrangement links TRBV18 to TRBJ1-1; D is ambiguous. CDR1 and CDR2 from the germline V gene are KGHSH and LQKENI. CDR3 size: 13 residues. V was cut by 1 base and J by 1 base, with 4 bases left in between. CDR3 loop: CASSPRGNTEAFF. CDR3 nucleotides: TGTGCCAGCTCACCACGTGGGAACACTGAAGCTTTCTTT.

The V call is TRBV6-1, the J call TRBJ1-5, with a weak D call TRBD1 (5 bases). Trimming shortened V by 7 bases and J by 5 bases, and 12 bases separated the two germline ends. Germline-derived CDR1 and CDR2 are MNHNS and SASEGT. The CDR3 length is 13 residues. This chain's CDR3 is CASTPRGYQPQHF. The CDR3 nucleotides read TGTGCCAGCACCCCAAGGGGATATCAGCCCCAGCATTTT.

The chain links TRBV12-5 to TRBJ2-1; D is perhaps TRBD2 (5 bases). Trimming left V 5 bases short and J 0 bases short, with 11 bases between. The CDR3 is 15 amino acids. CDR1 is LGHNT, CDR2 FRNRAP, per germline. The CDR3 is CASGPGESSYNEQFF. CDR3 in DNA: TGTGCTAGTGGTCCCGGGGAGAGCTCCTACAATGAGCAGTTCTTC. The full variable domain, completed using reference TRBV12-5 and TRBJ2-1, is DARVTQTPRHKVTEMGQEVTMRCQPILGHNTVFWYRQTMMQGLELLAYFRNRAPLDDSGMPKDRFSAEMPDATLATLKIQPSEPRDSAVYFCASGPGESSYNEQFFGPGTRLTVL.

This rearrangement joins TRBV10-1 to TRBJ1-1; D gene uncertain. The CDR3 runs to 13 residues. Germline V gene lookup returns CDR1 WNHNN and CDR2 SYGVQD (reference sequence). V was trimmed by 0 bases and J by 4 bases, leaving 6 bases between them. Here the CDR3 DNA reads TGCGCCAGCAGTGAGTCGATGGGCACTGAAGCTTTCTTT. Amino acid sequence: CASSESMGTEAFF.

V is TRBV2 and J is TRBJ2-6; 10 bases map to TRBD2. Germline values: CDR1 SNHLY, CDR2 FYNNEI. The V segment lost 5 bases and the J segment 2 bases; nucleotides outside the gene matches: 0. The CDR3 is 15 residues long. This CDR3 reads CASSSGGAGANVLTF. CDR3 bases: TGTGCCAGCAGTAGCGGGGGGGCTGGGGCCAACGTCCTGACTTTC. Using reference TRBV2 and TRBJ2-6 for the parts outside the CDR3, the full variable domain is EPEVTQTPSHQVTQMGQEVILRCVPISNHLYFYWYRQILGQKVEFLVSFYNNEISEKSEIFDDQFSVERPDGSNFTLKIRSTKLEDSAMYFCASSSGGAGANVLTFGAGSRLTVL.

The V and J genes are TRBV27 and TRBJ1-5; D not certain. V shed 5 bases and J shed 6 bases, with 11 bases lying between them. The CDR3 totals 13 residues. Germline lookup yields CDR1 MNHEY and CDR2 SMNVEV (reference sequence). The CDR3 loop is CASSPTWSQPQHF. The CDR3 DNA reads as TGTGCCAGCAGTCCCACGTGGAGTCAGCCCCAGCATTTT.

The chain carries TRBV18 and TRBJ1-3, with TRBD1 as a possible D gene (5 bases). The CDR3 consists of 15 residues. Per germline, CDR1 KGHSH and CDR2 LQKENI. Trimming left V 2 bases short and J 0 bases short, with 8 bases between. CDR3 sequence (DNA): TGTGCCAGCTCACCAGCCAGGGTCTCTGGAAACACCATATATTTT. Protein: CASSPARVSGNTIYF.

On this clone itself: The germline gene is not matched at one end of the junction; a read error may be the cause. V is TRBV7-8 and J is TRBJ1-1; tentatively, D is TRBD1 (5 bases). Germline V CDR1 and CDR2: SGHVS, FQNEAQ. The CDR3 is 13 residues long. The CDR3: CASSIAGGTEAFF. The CDR3 nucleotides are TGTGCCAGCAGCATAGCCGGGGGCACTGAAGCTTTCTTT.